This is a list of T cell receptor beta chains from one sample in a study of ipilimumab plus nivolumab after autologous stem cell transplantation. The protocol was immunoSEQ multiplex PCR, while the TCRdb copy is restricted to in-frame clones and leaves out a portion. The table lists around 15,000 clones, roughly four fifths of them singletons. Sequenced material: PBMCs, taken in a trial of ipilimumab plus nivolumab as post-transplant consolidation. The receptors derive from a male donor with diffuse large B-cell lymphoma. Both conserved end residues are part of each CDR3. The D gene is left open where the match is weak. Some rows have no size entry. The others give once, few or many, or a class for an expanded clone.

D: NA; J: TRBJ2-2; V: TRBV18; length: 13; size: few; CDR3: CASSRSKGGELFF; DNA: TGTGCCAGCTCACGCAGCAAAGGCGGGGAGCTGTTTTTT
D: TRBD1; J: TRBJ1-1; V: TRBV7-2; length: 16; size: few; CDR3: CASRREDRGQNTEAFF; DNA: TGTGCCAGCAGACGTGAGGACAGGGGGCAGAACACTGAAGCTTTCTTT
D: TRBD2; J: TRBJ2-2; V: TRBV9; length: 16; size: NA; CDR3: CASSRTSGGANGELFF; DNA: TGTGCCAGCAGCCGGACTAGCGGGGGGGCGAACGGGGAGCTGTTTTTT
D: TRBD1; J: TRBJ1-2; V: TRBV9; length: 12; size: NA; CDR3: CASSPDRGGYTF; DNA: TGTGCCAGCAGCCCAGACAGGGGTGGCTACACCTTC
D: TRBD1; J: TRBJ1-5; V: TRBV2; length: 15; size: NA; CDR3: CASRPGTGGGQPQHF; DNA: TGTGCCAGCAGACCCGGGACAGGGGGCGGTCAGCCCCAGCATTTT
D: NA; J: TRBJ1-4; V: TRBV5-1; length: 15; size: NA; CDR3: CASSLDRVANEKLFF; DNA: TGCGCCAGCAGCTTGGACAGGGTTGCTAATGAAAAACTGTTTTTT
D: NA; J: TRBJ1-4; V: TRBV19; length: 12; size: medium-sized; CDR3: CASSTSTKSFFF; DNA: TGTGCCAGTAGTACGTCGACCAAATCCTTTTTTTTT
D: NA; J: TRBJ1-6; V: TRBV6-5; length: 13; size: few; CDR3: CASGHNPNSPLHF; DNA: TGTGCCAGTGGACATAACCCGAATTCACCCCTCCACTTT
D: NA; J: TRBJ2-5; V: TRBV6-5; length: 15; size: once; CDR3: CASSYVASTQDTQYF; DNA: TGTGCCAGCAGTTACGTCGCTAGCACTCAAGATACCCAGTACTTC
D: TRBD1; J: TRBJ1-2; V: TRBV4-1; length: 17; size: NA; CDR3: CASSQTTSRGLSYGYTF; DNA: TGCGCCAGCAGCCAGACCACATCCAGGGGGCTATCCTATGGCTACACCTTC
D: NA; J: TRBJ1-1; V: TRBV5-1; length: 15; size: once; CDR3: CASSPRTGTSTEAFF; DNA: TGCGCCAGCAGCCCGCGAACCGGGACAAGCACTGAAGCTTTCTTT
D: TRBD1; J: TRBJ2-7; V: TRBV2; length: 14; size: NA; CDR3: CASRRDSKPYEQYF; DNA: TGTGCCAGCAGACGGGACAGTAAGCCCTACGAGCAGTACTTC
D: TRBD1; J: TRBJ2-1; V: TRBV10-2; length: 15; size: NA; CDR3: CASLRPPQGAQEQFF; DNA: TGCGCCAGCCTGCGACCCCCACAGGGGGCGCAGGAGCAGTTCTTC
D: NA; J: TRBJ2-7; V: TRBV6-1; length: 14; size: NA; CDR3: CASTWGPESGEQYF; DNA: TGTGCCAGCACCTGGGGTCCAGAGTCTGGGGAGCAGTACTTC
D: TRBD2; J: TRBJ2-3; V: TRBV5-1; length: 15; size: once; CDR3: CASSFGPAGADTQYF; DNA: TGCGCCAGCAGTTTCGGGCCAGCGGGGGCAGATACGCAGTATTTT
D: NA; J: TRBJ1-6; V: TRBV10-3; length: 14; size: NA; CDR3: CAISEGQHNSPLHF; DNA: TGTGCCATCAGTGAGGGGCAGCATAATTCACCCCTCCACTTT
D: TRBD1; J: TRBJ1-5; V: TRBV10-2; length: 15; size: NA; CDR3: CASSPGQGSNQPQHF; DNA: TGCGCCAGCAGTCCCGGACAGGGTTCCAATCAGCCCCAGCATTTT
D: TRBD2; J: TRBJ2-1; V: TRBV2; length: 19; size: NA; CDR3: CASSARMVRLAGDYNEQFF; DNA: TGTGCCAGCAGTGCCCGTATGGTACGACTAGCGGGGGATTACAATGAGCAGTTCTTC
D: TRBD2; J: TRBJ2-5; V: TRBV20-1; length: 11; size: NA; CDR3: CGGLDEETQYF; DNA: TGCGGCGGACTAGATGAAGAGACCCAGTACTTC
D: NA; J: TRBJ2-6; V: TRBV5-6; length: 18; size: NA; CDR3: CASRLTGDLSSGANVLTF; DNA: TGTGCCAGCAGACTCACAGGGGACTTAAGCTCTGGGGCCAACGTCCTGACTTTC
D: TRBD2; J: TRBJ2-3; V: TRBV7-6; length: 16; size: NA; CDR3: CASSLGLAGLTDTQYF; DNA: TGTGCCAGCAGCTTAGGGCTAGCGGGGCTCACAGATACGCAGTATTTT
D: NA; J: TRBJ2-7; V: TRBV11-3; length: 14; size: NA; CDR3: CASSSSRQPYEQYF; DNA: TGTGCCAGCAGCTCGTCCCGGCAACCCTACGAGCAGTACTTC
D: TRBD1; J: TRBJ2-2; V: TRBV5-4; length: 15; size: NA; CDR3: CASSTGTGGTGELFF; DNA: TGTGCCAGCAGTACCGGGACAGGGGGCACCGGGGAGCTGTTTTTT
D: TRBD2; J: TRBJ2-1; V: TRBV29-1; length: 13; size: NA; CDR3: CSAAGGNYNEQFF; DNA: TGCAGCGCTGCGGGGGGAAACTACAATGAGCAGTTCTTC
D: NA; J: TRBJ2-3; V: TRBV7-2; length: 17; size: NA; CDR3: CASSLRTPPQPTDTQYF; DNA: TGTGCCAGCAGCCTCAGGACTCCCCCTCAACCCACAGATACGCAGTATTTT
D: NA; J: TRBJ1-2; V: TRBV19; length: 15; size: NA; CDR3: CASSPRTATGDGYTF; DNA: TGTGCCAGTAGCCCAAGGACTGCCACGGGGGATGGCTACACCTTC
D: NA; J: TRBJ2-1; V: TRBV29-1; length: 12; size: NA; CDR3: CSVVIRQNEQFF; DNA: TGCAGCGTTGTTATCAGACAGAATGAGCAGTTCTTC
D: TRBD2; J: TRBJ2-5; V: TRBV7-2; length: 15; size: NA; CDR3: CASSPLLAGGETQYF; DNA: TGTGCCAGCAGCCCCTTGTTAGCGGGGGGAGAGACCCAGTACTTC
D: NA; J: TRBJ1-1; V: TRBV7-2; length: 15; size: NA; CDR3: CASSLAGGPGTEAFF; DNA: TGTGCCAGCAGCCTGGCGGGGGGTCCGGGGACTGAAGCTTTCTTT
D: NA; J: TRBJ1-2; V: TRBV7-2; length: 12; size: NA; CDR3: CASSLRTYGYTF; DNA: TGTGCCAGCAGCTTAAGGACCTATGGCTACACCTTC
D: TRBD1; J: TRBJ2-5; V: TRBV7-9; length: 14; size: few; CDR3: CASSVRGGRETQYF; DNA: TGTGCCAGCAGCGTACGAGGGGGCAGGGAGACCCAGTACTTC
D: NA; J: TRBJ1-1; V: TRBV6-5; length: 14; size: NA; CDR3: CASSWTTGNTEAFF; DNA: TGTGCCAGCAGTTGGACAACAGGGAACACTGAAGCTTTCTTT
D: NA; J: TRBJ1-3; V: TRBV7-8; length: 16; size: few; CDR3: CASSLDRPTAGNTIYF; DNA: TGTGCCAGCAGCTTAGACAGGCCCACGGCTGGAAACACCATATATTTT
D: NA; J: TRBJ2-6; V: TRBV12-1; length: 18; size: NA; CDR3: CASSDSPVGQSRANVLTF; DNA: TGTGCCAGCAGCGATTCACCTGTAGGACAAAGTCGGGCCAACGTCCTGACTTTC
D: NA; J: TRBJ2-7; V: TRBV7-9; length: 17; size: NA; CDR3: CASSLAVIGAGAYEQYF; DNA: TGTGCCAGCAGCCTCGCAGTTATAGGGGCCGGCGCCTACGAGCAGTACTTC